This T cell receptor beta chain was sequenced in a study of CD8+CD57+ T cells in acquired aplastic anemia. Study-wide context: DNA from sorted CD4+ and CD8+ cells averaged about 3.2 ug.

CDR3 and TCR beta VDJ profiling relied on a genomic DNA template. One entry per CDR3 protein results from TCRdb running MiXCR on the reads. The sample carries more than 45,000 distinct CDR3 sequences, just over 55% recorded once. Flow cytometry had shown expanded CD8+CD57+ cells in the patients chosen for sequencing. Study results and limitations: Twenty-nine CD8+ CDR3 sequences were shared between patients and controls.

The CDR3 totals 14 residues. With V trimmed by 6 bases and J by 4 bases, 3 bases remained unmatched. CDR1 and CDR2 from the germline V gene are MNHEY and SMNVEV (reference sequence). Worth noting for this clonotype: The antigen is unknown.

The sample consisted of sorted CD4+, CD8+, or CD8+CD57+ T cells (not recorded which) from PBMCs. The chain has TRBV27 and TRBJ2-1; 10 positions agree with TRBD2. The receptor comes from a human donor with aplastic anemia. The CDR3 nucleotides read TGTGCCAGCAGCCTAGCGGGGGTATACAATGAGCAGTTCTTC. This encodes CASSLAGVYNEQFF.